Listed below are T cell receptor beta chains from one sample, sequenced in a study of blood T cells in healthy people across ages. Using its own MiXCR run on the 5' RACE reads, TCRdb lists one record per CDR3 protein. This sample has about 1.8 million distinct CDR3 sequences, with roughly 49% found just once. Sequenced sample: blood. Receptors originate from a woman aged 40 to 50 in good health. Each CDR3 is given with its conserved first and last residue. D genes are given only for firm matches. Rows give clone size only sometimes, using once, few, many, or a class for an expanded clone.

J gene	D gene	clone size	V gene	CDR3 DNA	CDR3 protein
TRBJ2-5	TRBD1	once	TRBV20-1	TGCAGTGCTAGAGGTGCGGGACAGGGAGAGACCCAGTACTTC	CSARGAGQGETQYF
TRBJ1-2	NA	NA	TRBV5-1	TGCGCCAGCCGTTTAGGGCTCTTTGGCTACACCTTC	CASRLGLFGYTF
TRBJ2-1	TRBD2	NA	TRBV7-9	TGTGCCAGCAGCGAGAAGCGGGGACTCGTGTTGAATGAGCAGTTCTTC	CASSEKRGLVLNEQFF
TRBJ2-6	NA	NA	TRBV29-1	TGCAGCGGGCTTATTAAAGCCTCTGGGGCCAACGTCATGACTTTC	CSGLIKASGANVMTF
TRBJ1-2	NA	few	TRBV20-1	TGCAGTGCTAGTGGGCAGCTAAACTATGGCTACACCTTC	CSASGQLNYGYTF
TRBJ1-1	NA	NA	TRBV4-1	TGCGCCAGCACAAGACAGGATGACGGGAACACTGAAGCTTTCTTT	CASTRQDDGNTEAFF
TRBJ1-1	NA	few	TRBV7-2	TGTGCCAGCAGCTCCTCTAACATCGAGAGCGCATCTGCTTTCTTT	CASSSSNIESASAFF
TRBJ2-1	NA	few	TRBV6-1	TGTGCCAGCAGTGAAACGTCGACAGGTTACAATGAGCAGTTCTTC	CASSETSTGYNEQFF
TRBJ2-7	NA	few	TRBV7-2	TGTGCCAGCAGCTCTGGAGGAGGCTCCTACAATGAGCAGTACTTC	CASSSGGGSYNEQYF
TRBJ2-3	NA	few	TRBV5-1	TGCGCCAGCAGCATTGGCGATAGCACAGATACGCAGTATTTT	CASSIGDSTDTQYF
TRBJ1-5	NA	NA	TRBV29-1	TGCAGCGTTGAAGACGACAGGATTCAGCATTTT	CSVEDDRIQHF
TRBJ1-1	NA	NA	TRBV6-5	TGTGCCAGCAGTTACGCGACGGGGAACACTGAAGCTTTCTTT	CASSYATGNTEAFF
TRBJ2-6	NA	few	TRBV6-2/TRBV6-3	TGTGCCAGCAGTTACTTTCGGGATTCTGGGGCCAACGTCCTGACTTTC	CASSYFRDSGANVLTF
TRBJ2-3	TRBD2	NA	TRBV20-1	TGCAGTGCTAGAGCCCCTAGCGGGGTCACAGATACGCAGTATTTT	CSARAPSGVTDTQYF
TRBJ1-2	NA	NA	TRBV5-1	TGCGCCAGCAGCTCCGGGATCTCCCAGCTTAACTATGGCTACACCTTC	CASSSGISQLNYGYTF
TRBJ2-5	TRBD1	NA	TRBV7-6	TGTGCCAGCAGCTCTACAGGGGGCTCTGGGGAGACCCAGTACTTC	CASSSTGGSGETQYF
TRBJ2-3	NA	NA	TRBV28	TGTGCCAGCACCCCTTTAACTAGCCTGGCCACAGATACGCAGTATTTT	CASTPLTSLATDTQYF
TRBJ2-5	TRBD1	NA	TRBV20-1	TGCAGTGCTAGACCGGACAGGGGGGAGACCCAGTACTTC	CSARPDRGETQYF
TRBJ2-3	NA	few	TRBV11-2	TGTGCCAGTAGCTACGCCTGGACAGCAGATACGCAGTATTTT	CASSYAWTADTQYF
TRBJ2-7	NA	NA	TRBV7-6	TGTGCCAGCAGCTTATACCACTCAGAGAGGGGCTACGAGCAGTACTTC	CASSLYHSERGYEQYF
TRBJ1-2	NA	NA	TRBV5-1	TGCGCCAGCAGCCCCACTGTTGAATATGGCTACACCTTC	CASSPTVEYGYTF
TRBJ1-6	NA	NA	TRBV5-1	TGCGCCAGCAGCTTGTCTTCGGACGGTCAGAACTATAATTCACCCCTCCACTTT	CASSLSSDGQNYNSPLHF
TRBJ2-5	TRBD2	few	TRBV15	TGTGCCACCAGCAGAGCCAATAGCGGGGGAAAAGAGACCCAGTACTTC	CATSRANSGGKETQYF
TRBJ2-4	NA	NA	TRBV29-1	TGCAGCGTTGTTCGGGGTGATGTAAACATTCAGTACTTC	CSVVRGDVNIQYF
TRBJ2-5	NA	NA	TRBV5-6	TGTGCCAGCACCACGACGGCCCAAGAGACCCAGTACTTC	CASTTTAQETQYF
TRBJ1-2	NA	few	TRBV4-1	TGCGCCAGCAGCCCCGGACCCCCCGGGGGTGGCTATGGCTACACCTTC	CASSPGPPGGGYGYTF
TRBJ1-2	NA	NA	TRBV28	TGTGCCAGCAGCATGCGGGGGATCTATGGCTACACCTTC	CASSMRGIYGYTF